This TCR beta chain stems from a study of T cells after yellow fever vaccination (dated by TCRdb to between 2018 and 2020). Background for the entire study: Libraries from fractions with low cell numbers were prepared with the SMART-Seq v4 Ultra Low Input RNA kit. Two healthy male donors made up the cohort, one aged 18 to 29 years and the other aged 30 to 40 years. Bulk TCR alpha and beta repertoires were sequenced longitudinally to track T-cell clones before and after primary and booster YFV17D yellow fever vaccination. Blood was drawn at multiple timepoints before and after primary and secondary immunization, with bulk PBMC replicates and cell subsets isolated.

Synthesis of TCR cDNA relied on 5'RACE template switching, a step that introduced a universal primer site along with unique molecular identifiers. Priming for cDNA synthesis came from both the TCR alpha and TCR beta constant segments. Library amplification involved two PCR steps, and the second step added sample barcodes and sequencing adapters. Sequencing of libraries was done on Illumina HiSeq 2500 (2x100 bp) or NovaSeq (2x150 bp). Per the original workflow: MIGEC handled demultiplexing of reads and collapsing into UMI consensus sequences, while MiXCR performed V(D)J alignment. Vaccine-responding clonotypes were defined with edgeR using replicate PBMC samples, requiring FDR below 0.01 and a log2 fold change above 5 up to day 15. Each bulk clonotype received a CD4 or CD8 identity based on whether the sequenced CD4 or CD8 repertoire contained that clonotype at higher abundance. The raw public reads went through TCRdb reprocessing: fastp at Q25, MiXCR clone calling, in-frame beta chains kept. Every distinct CDR3 protein forms one entry, paired with its most common genes and DNA. TCRdb assigned the V and J calls; the authors' analysis was not used. The sample contains nearly 550,000 distinct CDR3 sequences, about 19% of them found a single time. Roughly an eighth of the sample comes from the top ten.

Relative to germline, V is missing 10 bases and J is missing 7 bases, with 14 bases of the junction outside any gene match. The germline V gene encodes CDR1 MDHEN and CDR2 SYDVKM. The CDR3 holds 15 amino acids from the cysteine to the phenylalanine. Just the 45-base CDR3 DNA is kept, in frame starting at base 1. Summary of the overall study and its limitations: Most clones expanded after primary vaccination (96% of CD4 and roughly 90% of CD8) were re-detected after the booster, suggesting that broad memory maintenance occurred. Compared with the primary T-cell response, the secondary T-cell response was faster but weaker, reaching its peak on day 5 rather than on day 15. The study included only a couple of donors, which limits how far the findings can be generalized. FACS-sorted repertoires could contain abundant contaminating clonotypes from the bulk population, so computational filtering was required. A small fraction of clonotypes appeared in both the CD4 and CD8 compartments, likely as a result of convergent recombination.

A remark on this clonotype: It lacks a known antigen. It has no much larger one-base neighbor in the sample; base qualities were not kept.

Read against the paper, the sample's treatment or condition label means: live attenuated yellow fever vaccine strain. At every blood-draw timepoint, two biological replicates of bulk PBMCs were collected. A standard Ficoll-Paque protocol was used to isolate PBMCs from peripheral blood. RNA was extracted with TriZol from bulk PBMCs, CD4 and CD8 fractions, and dextramer-positive and dextramer-negative fractions. The sequence came from a man between 25 and 39 years old who received the YFV17D yellow fever vaccine. The sequenced sample was PBMCs, obtained 15 days after the yellow fever booster vaccination. Recombination linked TRBV28 to TRBJ2-7, and 12 junction bases match TRBD1. The nucleotide sequence is TGTGCCACCTGGGGCCCGGGACAGGGGGCGTGGGAGCAGTACTTC. It specifies CATWGPGQGAWEQYF.